Presented here are 16 T cell receptor beta chains from one specimen sequenced in a study of T cell changes during pregnancy in multiple sclerosis. Sequenced by immunoSEQ multiplex PCR; TCRdb stores in-frame clones only, minus some. Here the sample spans tens of thousands of clones, over 80% being singletons. The specimen comprised peripheral blood, sampled in the first trimester of pregnancy. Every receptor here comes from a female donor with multiple sclerosis, enrolled in a pregnancy study.

V usage is TRBV14 and J usage is TRBJ1-6; unclear D gene. This CDR3 comprises 15 residues. Per the germline V gene, CDR1 is SGHDN and CDR2 is FVKESK. Trimming removed 4 bases from V and 7 bases from J, with 14 bases in between. CDR3 sequence reads: CASSPLRGINSPLHF. The CDR3 coding sequence is TGTGCCAGCAGCCCCCTCCGAGGGATCAATTCACCCCTCCACTTT. Full variable domain (remainder filled in from reference TRBV14 and TRBJ1-6): EAGVTQFPSHSVIEKGQTVTLRCDPISGHDNLYWYRRVMGKEIKFLLHFVKESKQDESGMPNNRFLAERTGGTYSTLKVQPAELEDSGVYFCASSPLRGINSPLHFGNGTRLTVT.

Only one count was recorded for this clone. This rearrangement joins TRBV6-1 to TRBJ1-1; 8 bases are a match to TRBD1. The germline CDR1 and CDR2 sequences are MNHNS and SASEGT. The CDR3 spans 12 residues. J lost 8 bases, V lost 6 bases, and 5 bases had no gene match. Here the CDR3 DNA reads TGTGCCAGCAGCCTCGACAGGGGAGAAGCTTTCTTT. This encodes CASSLDRGEAFF.

This chain links TRBV28 with TRBJ2-7; 7 nucleotides line up with TRBD2. The ends lost 5 bases at V and 7 bases at J; junction bases unmatched: 14. Germline V CDR1 and CDR2: MDHEN, SYDVKM. This CDR3 is built from 15 residues. Here the CDR3 reads CASSPSWGGVGEQYF. The CDR3 region has the DNA TGTGCCAGCAGTCCCTCCTGGGGGGGGGTGGGAGAGCAGTACTTC. The full variable domain, in which reference TRBV28 and TRBJ2-7 provide the parts outside the CDR3, is DVKVTQSSRYLVKRTGEKVFLECVQDMDHENMFWYRQDPGLGLRLIYFSYDVKMKEKGDIPEGYSVSREKKERFSLILESASTNQTSMYLCASSPSWGGVGEQYFGPGTRLTVT.

This chain joins TRBV5-4 and TRBJ2-2; 10 bases are shared with TRBD2. Losses at the gene ends were 3 bases for V and 4 bases for J; bases not matched to a gene: 6. Germline V gene lookup returns CDR1 SGHNT and CDR2 YYREEE (reference sequence). The length of the CDR3 is 16 residues. This CDR3 reads CASSSSGSRSTGELFF. The CDR3 DNA is TGTGCCAGCAGCTCTAGCGGGAGCAGAAGCACCGGGGAGCTGTTTTTT.

V and J are TRBV5-4 and TRBJ2-7; D not resolved. The V gene lost 2 bases and the J gene lost 1 base, with 10 bases spanning the gap. From germline, CDR1 is SGHNT and CDR2 YYREEE (reference sequence). The CDR3 loop spans 14 amino acids. DNA for the CDR3: TGTGCCAGCAGCTTAAAATCAGGTTCCTACGAGCAGTACTTC. Its translation: CASSLKSGSYEQYF.

The chain has TRBV7-2 and TRBJ2-7, with 10 nucleotides matching TRBD2. CDR3 length: 16 residues. Per the germline V gene, CDR1 is SGHTA and CDR2 is FQGNSA. Trimming cost V 3 bases and J 7 bases; bases outside gene matches: 12. For the CDR3, the DNA is TGTGCCAGCAGCTTCTATCTAGCGGGAGAGCTGGGTGAGCAGTACTTC. Protein: CASSFYLAGELGEQYF.

Only a few counts were recorded for this clone. The chain is built from TRBV19 and TRBJ1-3, with no clear D. V gave up 5 bases and J gave up 0 bases, with 11 bases separating them. CDR1 is LNHDA, CDR2 SQIVND, per germline (reference sequence). The CDR3 extends over 15 amino acids. The CDR3 DNA is TGTGCCAGTAGTGCCCGGGGATTCTCTGGAAACACCATATATTTT. This sequence encodes CASSARGFSGNTIYF.

V and J are TRBV28 and TRBJ2-5, with 7 bases fitting TRBD1. V lost 10 bases to trimming and J lost 3 bases; unmatched junction nucleotides: 5. Germline CDR1 and CDR2: MDHEN and SYDVKM. There are 12 residues in the CDR3. The CDR3 region is CATGTAKETQYF. CDR3 sequence (DNA): TGTGCCACCGGGACAGCAAAAGAGACCCAGTACTTC.

This chain uses TRBV10-3 with TRBJ1-1, with D uncertain. The CDR3 has 14 residues. Trimming left V 2 bases short and J 0 bases short, with 7 bases between. Germline CDR1 reads ENHRY; CDR2 reads SYGVKD. CDR3 amino acids: CAISENTLNTEAFF. For the CDR3, the DNA is TGTGCCATCAGTGAGAATACTCTGAACACTGAAGCTTTCTTT.

J is TRBJ1-6 and V is TRBV11-2; no reliable D call. Trimming pared 1 base from V and 8 bases from J, leaving 15 bases between. Germline-derived CDR1 and CDR2 are SGHAT and FQNNGV. The CDR3 is made up of 16 amino acids. The CDR3, as DNA: TGTGCCAGCAGCTTAGGTTTGGCGGGAGGTTATTCACCCCTCCACTTT. Translation: CASSLGLAGGYSPLHF.

V gene TRBV14 combines with J gene TRBJ2-7; D remains unclear. CDR3 length: 13 residues. Germline V gene sequence: CDR1 SGHDN, CDR2 FVKESK. V dropped 3 bases and J dropped 1 base, with 7 bases sitting between them. The CDR3: CASSQYRSYEQYF. CDR3 sequence (DNA): TGTGCCAGCAGCCAGTACAGATCCTACGAGCAGTACTTC.

DNA of the CDR3: TGTGCCAGCAGCTTGGAATGGACCGGGAGAGGCACAGATACGCAGTATTTT. It codes for CASSLEWTGRGTDTQYF. The rearrangement links TRBV5-4 to TRBJ2-3; TRBD2 might be the D (6 bases). This CDR3 region has 17 residues. Trimming cost V 0 bases and J 1 base, with 15 bases left between them. Germline V gene lookup returns CDR1 SGHNT and CDR2 YYREEE (reference sequence).

V is TRBV6-5 and J is TRBJ2-3; TRBD2 agrees at 7 bases. J lost 0 bases, V lost 4 bases, and 4 bases had no gene match. Germline V gene lookup returns CDR1 MNHEY and CDR2 SVGAGI. CDR3 length equals 15 residues. CDR3 sequence (DNA): TGTGCCAGCAGTTCGGGGGGTTCTAGCACAGATACGCAGTATTTT. This translates into CASSSGGSSTDTQYF.

This sequence joins TRBV29-1 and TRBJ2-3; D remains ambiguous. The CDR3 has 16 residues. The V gene lost 0 bases and the J gene lost 4 bases, with 17 bases spanning the gap. Per the germline V gene, CDR1 is SQVTM and CDR2 is ANQGSEA. The CDR3 here is CSVEDRLSGYPDTQYF. DNA for the CDR3: TGCAGCGTTGAAGATCGACTTTCTGGATACCCAGATACGCAGTATTTT.

The V and J genes are TRBV5-4 and TRBJ2-6; TRBD1 matches 7 bases. Germline CDR1 is SGHNT and CDR2 is YYREEE (reference sequence). The CDR3 runs to 17 residues. The V segment lost 4 bases and the J segment 2 bases; nucleotides outside the gene matches: 9. CDR3 DNA sequence: TGTGCCAGCAGCCAGGGACAGTGGGGCACTGGGGCCAACGTCCTGACTTTC. It is translated as CASSQGQWGTGANVLTF.

The V gene is TRBV19, the J gene TRBJ1-2; 7 bases agree with TRBD1. CDR3 size: 11 residues. Germline CDR1 LNHDA, CDR2 SQIVND (reference sequence). V trimming: 10 bases; J trimming: 8 bases; junction bases outside the gene matches: 7. CDR3 region: CATSQGGGYTF. The CDR3 coding sequence is TGTGCCACCTCCCAGGGGGGCGGCTACACCTTC.